The rows below give T cell receptor beta chains drawn from one sample of a study of blood T cell repertoires in COVID-19. The protocol was immunoSEQ multiplex PCR, while the TCRdb copy is restricted to in-frame clones and leaves out a portion. The sample contains about 400,000 clones, 70% to 90% of which appear only once. The sample consisted of peripheral blood. These TCRs come from a woman in her twenties or thirties with active or convalescent COVID-19. Both conserved end residues are part of each CDR3. A D gene is named only where the DNA matches it firmly. Expanded clones are given a class, and other clones once, few, many or no size at all.

j_call: TRBJ2-3
d_call: TRBD2
v_call: TRBV10-3
clone_size: -
cdr3_aa: CATSRGGTGDTQYF
cdr3_nt: TGTGCCACCAGTCGGGGGGGCACAGGAGATACGCAGTATTTT

j_call: TRBJ1-2
d_call: -
v_call: TRBV6-5
clone_size: -
cdr3_aa: CASSLRTAVYGYTF
cdr3_nt: TGTGCCAGCAGTTTACGGACAGCAGTCTATGGCTACACCTTC

j_call: TRBJ2-1
d_call: TRBD2
v_call: TRBV7-9
clone_size: -
cdr3_aa: CASSLVGILAGGHNEQFF
cdr3_nt: TGTGCCAGCAGCTTAGTGGGGATACTAGCGGGAGGGCACAATGAGCAGTTCTTC

j_call: TRBJ1-1
d_call: TRBD1
v_call: TRBV20-1
clone_size: -
cdr3_aa: CSASGDRTMNTEAFF
cdr3_nt: TGCAGTGCTAGTGGGGACAGGACCATGAACACTGAAGCTTTCTTT

j_call: TRBJ2-2
d_call: -
v_call: TRBV6-4
clone_size: once
cdr3_aa: CASSETNTGELFF
cdr3_nt: TGTGCCAGCAGCGAGACGAACACCGGGGAGCTGTTTTTT

j_call: TRBJ2-7
d_call: -
v_call: TRBV5-1
clone_size: -
cdr3_aa: CASSLGGPTYEQYF
cdr3_nt: TGCGCCAGCAGCTTGGGAGGTCCCACCTACGAGCAGTACTTC

j_call: TRBJ1-2
d_call: -
v_call: TRBV5-4
clone_size: -
cdr3_aa: CASSLAGQNYGYTF
cdr3_nt: TGTGCCAGCAGCTTGGCTGGGCAGAACTATGGCTACACCTTC

j_call: TRBJ1-5
d_call: -
v_call: TRBV18
clone_size: -
cdr3_aa: CASSPQNYGSNQPQHF
cdr3_nt: TGTGCCAGCTCACCACAGAACTATGGGAGCAATCAGCCCCAGCATTTT

j_call: TRBJ2-7
d_call: -
v_call: TRBV30
clone_size: few
cdr3_aa: CAWSRGWYEQYF
cdr3_nt: TGTGCCTGGAGTCGAGGGTGGTACGAGCAGTACTTC

j_call: TRBJ1-2
d_call: -
v_call: TRBV29-1
clone_size: -
cdr3_aa: CSVSRQNYGYTF
cdr3_nt: TGCAGCGTTAGTAGACAGAACTATGGCTACACCTTC

j_call: TRBJ1-2
d_call: -
v_call: TRBV12-3/TRBV12-4
clone_size: -
cdr3_aa: CASRGDSGGYTF
cdr3_nt: TGTGCCAGCAGAGGGGATTCGGGTGGCTACACCTTC

j_call: TRBJ2-7
d_call: -
v_call: TRBV24-1
clone_size: -
cdr3_aa: CATSEGVPYEQYF
cdr3_nt: TGTGCCACTTCAGAAGGGGTACCTTACGAGCAGTACTTC

j_call: TRBJ2-1
d_call: -
v_call: TRBV3-1/TRBV3-2
clone_size: -
cdr3_aa: CASSQEGHQFAHNEQFF
cdr3_nt: TGTGCCAGCAGCCAAGAGGGGCATCAATTCGCCCACAATGAGCAGTTCTTC

j_call: TRBJ2-2
d_call: TRBD1
v_call: TRBV6-6
clone_size: -
cdr3_aa: CASTRQGAGELFF
cdr3_nt: TGTGCCAGCACGAGACAGGGGGCCGGGGAGCTGTTTTTT

j_call: TRBJ1-1
d_call: -
v_call: TRBV11-2
clone_size: few
cdr3_aa: CASSFGQNTMNTEAFF
cdr3_nt: TGTGCCAGCAGCTTTGGACAGAACACGATGAACACTGAAGCTTTCTTT

j_call: TRBJ1-2
d_call: -
v_call: TRBV27
clone_size: -
cdr3_aa: CASSALGRGAGDYGYTF
cdr3_nt: TGTGCCAGCAGTGCACTGGGAAGGGGAGCGGGTGACTATGGCTACACCTTC

j_call: TRBJ1-5
d_call: -
v_call: TRBV5-6
clone_size: -
cdr3_aa: CASSQNRVSNQPQHF
cdr3_nt: TGTGCCAGCAGCCAAAACAGGGTTAGCAATCAGCCCCAGCATTTT

j_call: TRBJ1-4
d_call: -
v_call: TRBV6-5
clone_size: -
cdr3_aa: CASSLGGGVEKLFF
cdr3_nt: TGTGCCAGCAGTCTCGGGGGGGGTGTTGAAAAACTGTTTTTT

j_call: TRBJ2-1
d_call: TRBD2
v_call: TRBV14
clone_size: once
cdr3_aa: CASSQWRGDHNEQFF
cdr3_nt: TGTGCCAGCAGCCAATGGCGGGGGGACCACAATGAGCAGTTCTTC

j_call: TRBJ2-7
d_call: -
v_call: TRBV2
clone_size: -
cdr3_aa: CASSVMATPKVQQYF
cdr3_nt: TGTGCCAGCAGTGTGATGGCGACACCAAAGGTCCAGCAGTACTTC

j_call: TRBJ2-7
d_call: TRBD1
v_call: TRBV11-3
clone_size: -
cdr3_aa: CASSDRGIEQYF
cdr3_nt: TGTGCCAGCAGCGACAGGGGGATCGAGCAGTACTTC

j_call: TRBJ2-3
d_call: TRBD2
v_call: TRBV6-6
clone_size: -
cdr3_aa: CASSPRAAGVSDTQYF
cdr3_nt: TGTGCCAGCAGTCCGCGGGCGGCGGGGGTTTCAGATACGCAGTATTTT

j_call: TRBJ2-2
d_call: TRBD1
v_call: TRBV5-6
clone_size: -
cdr3_aa: CASRADREFGNTGELFF
cdr3_nt: TGTGCCAGCAGAGCCGACAGGGAATTTGGGAACACCGGGGAGCTGTTTTTT

j_call: TRBJ2-4
d_call: TRBD1
v_call: TRBV11-2
clone_size: -
cdr3_aa: CASRPTGIAKNIQYF
cdr3_nt: TGTGCCAGCAGGCCGACAGGGATAGCCAAAAACATTCAGTACTTC

j_call: TRBJ1-2
d_call: TRBD1
v_call: TRBV5-1
clone_size: -
cdr3_aa: CASSDSSTGMGGYTF
cdr3_nt: TGCGCCAGCAGCGACTCCTCGACAGGGATGGGAGGCTACACCTTC

j_call: TRBJ1-2
d_call: -
v_call: TRBV6-1
clone_size: -
cdr3_aa: CASSETGSYGYTF
cdr3_nt: TGTGCCAGCAGTGAAACGGGGAGCTATGGCTACACCTTC

j_call: TRBJ1-5
d_call: -
v_call: TRBV27
clone_size: -
cdr3_aa: CASSLGQSNQPQHF
cdr3_nt: TGTGCCAGCAGTTTAGGACAGAGCAATCAGCCCCAGCATTTT

j_call: TRBJ1-1
d_call: -
v_call: TRBV6-5
clone_size: -
cdr3_aa: CASSYGGGRNTEAFF
cdr3_nt: TGTGCCAGCAGTTACGGGGGGGGCAGGAACACTGAAGCTTTCTTT